Below, 19 T cell receptor beta chains from the same sample are listed, as sequenced in a study of cytomegalovirus exposure and HLA in healthy donors. It was with 60 Vbeta and 13 Jbeta primers that the PCR ran. The assay was immunoSEQ multiplex PCR, and TCRdb's table has in-frame clones only and misses some. The data show some 150,000 clones, 80% seen once. Sequencing was carried out using PBMCs. All receptors come from a man between 50 and 59 years old in good health and CMV-seronegative.

The CDR3 spells CASSLAPRYSNTGELFF. The CDR3 coding sequence is TGTGCCAGCAGTTTAGCGCCTCGTTATTCGAACACCGGGGAGCTGTTTTTT. V and J are TRBV28 and TRBJ2-2; no definite D call. Germline-derived CDR1 and CDR2 are MDHEN and SYDVKM. Deletions cut 2 bases from V and 0 bases from J, with 13 bases between. CDR3 length equals 17 residues.

Notes on this clone: Other DNA sequences in this sample translate to the same CDR3. The V call is TRBV7-2, the J call TRBJ2-2, with TRBD1 matching over 8 bases. Germline V gene data show CDR1 as SGHTA and CDR2 as FQGNSA. The trim removed 3 bases at V and 6 bases at J, leaving 3 bases unmatched. The CDR3 length is 14 residues. The CDR3 nucleotides read TGTGCCAGCAGCTTGGACAGGGCGGCCGGGGAGCTGTTTTTT. It codes for CASSLDRAAGELFF.

This chain links TRBV10-2 with TRBJ1-3, with 8 bases matching TRBD1. The CDR3 consists of 15 residues. V lost 4 bases to trimming and J lost 0 bases; unmatched junction nucleotides: 2. The V gene's germline CDR1 is WSHSY and CDR2 SAAADI. CDR3 amino acids: CASSGTGNSGNTIYF. As DNA, the CDR3 is TGCGCCAGCAGTGGGACAGGGAACTCTGGAAACACCATATATTTT.

The chain is built from TRBV5-1 and TRBJ2-3; 9 nucleotides align to TRBD1. Trimming took 6 bases from V and 1 from J; bases not matched to a gene: 3. This CDR3 spans 14 amino acids. CDR1 is SGHRS, CDR2 YFSETQ, per germline. The CDR3 reads CASTWTGGTDTQYF. The CDR3 coding sequence is TGCGCCAGCACCTGGACAGGGGGCACAGATACGCAGTATTTT.

This clone was found once. The chain is built from TRBV5-1 and TRBJ1-1, with 10 bases identical to TRBD1. Germline assignment: CDR1 SGHRS and CDR2 YFSETQ. V trimming: 3 bases; J trimming: 5 bases; junction bases outside the gene matches: 4. This CDR3 contains 14 residues. The chain's CDR3 is CASSSTGGGTEAFF. The CDR3 region has the DNA TGCGCCAGCAGCTCGACAGGGGGCGGGACTGAAGCTTTCTTT.

The genes are TRBV6-5 and TRBJ2-7; 9 bases align to TRBD2. CDR1 is MNHEY, CDR2 SVGAGI, per germline. V lost 5 bases, J lost 5 bases, and 7 bases stayed unmatched. CDR3 length: 14 residues. The chain's CDR3 is CASSGRGGMHEQYF. The CDR3 DNA is TGTGCCAGCAGTGGGCGGGGGGGGATGCACGAGCAGTACTTC.

The gene calls are TRBV30 and TRBJ1-3; D remains unclear. The CDR3 length is 15 residues. V was trimmed by 0 bases and J by 5 bases, leaving 14 bases between them. The germline V gene has CDR1 GTSNPN and CDR2 SVGIG (reference sequence). CDR3 loop: CAWSVEGRTRNTIYF. The DNA of the CDR3 is TGTGCCTGGAGTGTGGAAGGGAGAACGAGAAACACCATATATTTT.

This chain links TRBV11-2 with TRBJ2-7; 9 positions match TRBD1. Trimming at V came to 5 bases and at J to 5 bases, leaving 7 bases not matched to a gene. CDR1 is SGHAT, CDR2 FQNNGV, per germline. This CDR3 spans 14 amino acids. The CDR3 protein is CASSRSRDRDEQYF. Here the CDR3 DNA reads TGTGCCAGCAGCCGAAGCCGGGACAGGGACGAGCAGTACTTC.

The chain uses TRBV9 and TRBJ1-2; the match to TRBD1 covers 8 bases. This CDR3 spans 14 amino acids. CDR1 is SGDLS and CDR2 is YYNGEE in the germline V gene. J was trimmed by 4 bases and V by 4 bases; bases with no gene match: 6. In DNA form, the CDR3 reads TGTGCCAGCAGCCCAGACACAGGGGGCTATGGCTACACCTTC. Translated: CASSPDTGGYGYTF.

The gene calls are TRBV6-1 and TRBJ2-5, with 9 bases that match TRBD2. The CDR3 spans 15 residues. V shed 4 bases, J shed 5 bases, and the junction held 8 bases outside the gene matches. Germline V lookup: CDR1 MNHNS, CDR2 SASEGT. The CDR3 DNA sequence: TGTGCCAGCAGTGCCAGCGGGGGGTTGGTGGAGACCCAGTACTTC. Its translation: CASSASGGLVETQYF.

The chain is built from TRBV6-5 and TRBJ2-2, with D perhaps TRBD2 (5 bases). Germline V gives CDR1 MNHEY, CDR2 SVGAGI. The CDR3 spans 15 residues. V lost 4 bases to trimming and J lost 13 bases, with 22 bases between them. In nucleotides, the CDR3 is TGTGCCAGCAGTTCGGACTCTCAAACGGCCACGTCGCTGTTTTTT. This translates into CASSSDSQTATSLFF.

The chain couples TRBV18 to TRBJ1-2; 9 bases are shared with TRBD1. Germline-derived CDR1 and CDR2 are KGHSH and LQKENI. This CDR3 has 17 residues. J was trimmed by 1 base and V by 3 bases; bases with no gene match: 9. CDR3 region: CASSPLEGQGYNYGYTF. The CDR3 nucleotides are TGTGCCAGCTCACCTTTGGAGGGACAGGGCTATAACTATGGCTACACCTTC.

The sample holds one count of this clone. J is TRBJ2-6 and V is TRBV5-1; possible D gene TRBD1, 5 bases. V lost 0 bases and J 1 base, leaving 5 bases between the germline ends. The CDR3 extends over 15 amino acids. Germline CDR1 SGHRS, CDR2 YFSETQ. CDR3 nucleotide sequence: TGCGCCAGCAGCTTGGGACAGTCTGGGGCCAACGTCCTGACTTTC. Translated: CASSLGQSGANVLTF.

This sequence joins TRBV29-1 and TRBJ2-2; 9 bases agree with TRBD1. The V gene's germline CDR1 is SQVTM and CDR2 ANQGSEA. The J segment lost 4 bases and the V segment lost 6 bases, leaving 9 bases of the junction unmatched. The CDR3 runs to 15 residues. The CDR3 DNA sequence: TGCAGCGTGACGGTCGGGACAGGGACCACCGGGGAGCTGTTTTTT. It specifies CSVTVGTGTTGELFF.

The chain has TRBV30 and TRBJ2-2, with TRBD2 matching 14 bases. V was clipped by 5 bases and J by 3 bases; unmatched bases: 8. Looked up from germline, CDR1 is GTSNPN and CDR2 is SVGIG (reference sequence). The CDR3 spans 17 residues. The DNA of the CDR3 is TGTGCCTGGGGGTTTGTGGGACTAGCGGGAGACACCGGGGAGCTGTTTTTT. It encodes CAWGFVGLAGDTGELFF.

This chain joins TRBV6-6 and TRBJ1-2, with D tentatively TRBD1 (5 bases). V was pared by 5 bases and J by 4 bases, with 8 bases between. Germline loops: CDR1 MNHNY, CDR2 SVGAGI (reference sequence). This CDR3 has 12 residues. The CDR3 region has the DNA TGTGCCAGCAGTGACAGCTCCTATGGCTACACCTTC. Its translation: CASSDSSYGYTF.

The genes are TRBV7-9 and TRBJ2-7; TRBD2 matches at 10 bases. The germline gives CDR1 SEHNR, CDR2 FQNEAQ (reference sequence). This CDR3 region has 18 residues. With 4 bases clipped from V and 2 bases from J, the junction kept 14 bases outside the gene matches. CDR3 coding DNA: TGTGCCAGCAGCTCACAGGGTTCGAGCGGGGGGGCTCCCTACGAGCAGTACTTC. Translation: CASSSQGSSGGAPYEQYF.

This chain links TRBV5-1 with TRBJ2-2; TRBD1 agrees at 9 bases. After removal of 4 bases from V and 1 base from J, the junction contained 5 bases not matched to a gene. CDR1 is SGHRS, CDR2 YFSETQ, per germline. CDR3 size: 16 residues. The CDR3 loop is CASSPGQGVNTGELFF. The CDR3 nucleotides read TGCGCCAGCAGCCCGGGACAGGGCGTGAACACCGGGGAGCTGTTTTTT.

Only one count was recorded for this clone. The chain combines TRBV18 with TRBJ1-5; possible D gene TRBD1, 5 bases. There are 16 residues in the CDR3. Germline CDR1 reads KGHSH; CDR2 reads LQKENI. V was shortened by 3 bases and J by 3 bases, with 15 bases between the two germline ends. CDR3 in DNA: TGTGCCAGCTCACCCAGACAAGGGGAAACCAATCAGCCCCAGCATTTT. Its protein product is CASSPRQGETNQPQHF. Looking up the rest from reference TRBV18 and TRBJ1-5 gives the full variable domain: NAGVMQNPRHLVRRRGQEARLRCSPMKGHSHVYWYRQLPEEGLKFMVYLQKENIIDESGMPKERFSAEFPKEGPSILRIQQVVRGDSAAYFCASSPRQGETNQPQHFGDGTRLSIL.